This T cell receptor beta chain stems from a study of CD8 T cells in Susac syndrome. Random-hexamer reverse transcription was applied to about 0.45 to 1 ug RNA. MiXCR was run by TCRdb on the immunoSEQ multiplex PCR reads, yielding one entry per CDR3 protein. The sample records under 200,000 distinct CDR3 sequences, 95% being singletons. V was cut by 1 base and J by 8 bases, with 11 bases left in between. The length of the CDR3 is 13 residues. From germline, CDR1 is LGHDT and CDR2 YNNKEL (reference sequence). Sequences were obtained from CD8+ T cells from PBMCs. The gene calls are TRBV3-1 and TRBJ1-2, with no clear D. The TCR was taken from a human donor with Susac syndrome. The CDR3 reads CASSQVGFRGYTF. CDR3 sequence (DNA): TGTGCCAGCAGCCAAGTAGGGTTCAGGGGCTACACCTTC.